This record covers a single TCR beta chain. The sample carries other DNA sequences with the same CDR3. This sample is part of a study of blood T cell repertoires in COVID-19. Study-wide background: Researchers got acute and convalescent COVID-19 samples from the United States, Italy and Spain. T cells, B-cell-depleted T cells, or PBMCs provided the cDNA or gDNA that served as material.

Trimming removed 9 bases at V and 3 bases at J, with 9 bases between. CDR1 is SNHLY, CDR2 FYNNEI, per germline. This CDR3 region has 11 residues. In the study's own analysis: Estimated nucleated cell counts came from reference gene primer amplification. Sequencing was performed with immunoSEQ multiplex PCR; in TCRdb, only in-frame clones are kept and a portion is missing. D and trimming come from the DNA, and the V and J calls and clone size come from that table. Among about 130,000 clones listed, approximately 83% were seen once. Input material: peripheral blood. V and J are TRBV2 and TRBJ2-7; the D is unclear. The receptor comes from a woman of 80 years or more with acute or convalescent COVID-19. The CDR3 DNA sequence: TGTGCCAGTTCGGCAGGCTACGAGCAGTACTTC. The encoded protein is CASSAGYEQYF. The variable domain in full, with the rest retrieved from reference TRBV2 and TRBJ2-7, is EPEVTQTPSHQVTQMGQEVILRCVPISNHLYFYWYRQILGQKVEFLVSFYNNEISEKSEIFDDQFSVERPDGSNFTLKIRSTKLEDSAMYFCASSAGYEQYFGPGTRLTVT.